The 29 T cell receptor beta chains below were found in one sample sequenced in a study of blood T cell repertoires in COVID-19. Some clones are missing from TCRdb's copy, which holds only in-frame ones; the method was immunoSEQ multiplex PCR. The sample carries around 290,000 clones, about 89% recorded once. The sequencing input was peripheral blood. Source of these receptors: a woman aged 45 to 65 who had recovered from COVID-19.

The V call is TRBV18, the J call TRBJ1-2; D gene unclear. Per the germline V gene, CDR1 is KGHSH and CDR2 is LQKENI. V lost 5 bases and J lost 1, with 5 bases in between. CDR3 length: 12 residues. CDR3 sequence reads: CASSLDNYGYTF. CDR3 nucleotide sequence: TGTGCCAGCTCATTAGATAACTATGGCTACACCTTC. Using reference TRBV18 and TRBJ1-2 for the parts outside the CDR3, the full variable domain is NAGVMQNPRHLVRRRGQEARLRCSPMKGHSHVYWYRQLPEEGLKFMVYLQKENIIDESGMPKERFSAEFPKEGPSILRIQQVVRGDSAAYFCASSLDNYGYTFGSGTRLTVV.

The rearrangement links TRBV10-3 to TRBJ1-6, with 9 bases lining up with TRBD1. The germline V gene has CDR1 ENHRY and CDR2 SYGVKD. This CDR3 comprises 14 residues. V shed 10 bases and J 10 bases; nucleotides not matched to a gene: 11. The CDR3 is CANSRDRELSPLHF. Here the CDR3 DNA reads TGTGCCAACTCCCGGGACAGGGAGCTCTCACCCCTCCACTTT.

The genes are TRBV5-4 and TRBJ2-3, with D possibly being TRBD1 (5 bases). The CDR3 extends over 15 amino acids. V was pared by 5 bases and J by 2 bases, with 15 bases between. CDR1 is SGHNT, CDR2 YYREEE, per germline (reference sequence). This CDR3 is CASSSAGRPTDTQYF. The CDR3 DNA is TGTGCCAGCAGTTCGGCAGGGCGACCCACAGATACGCAGTATTTT.

The CDR3 DNA sequence: TGTGCCAGCAGCCCTAATAACGGAGGAGTAGGTGAAAAACTGTTTTTT. Residues: CASSPNNGGVGEKLFF. The V call is TRBV7-8, the J call TRBJ1-4; no firm D call. Trimming removed 5 bases from V and 7 bases from J, with 20 bases in between. Germline loops: CDR1 SGHVS, CDR2 FQNEAQ. This CDR3 contains 16 residues.

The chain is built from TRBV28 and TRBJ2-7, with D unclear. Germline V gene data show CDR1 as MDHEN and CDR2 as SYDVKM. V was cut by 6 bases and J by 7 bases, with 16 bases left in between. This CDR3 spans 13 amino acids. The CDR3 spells CASRYKITSEQYF. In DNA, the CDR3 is TGTGCCAGCAGGTATAAAATTACATCGGAGCAGTACTTC.

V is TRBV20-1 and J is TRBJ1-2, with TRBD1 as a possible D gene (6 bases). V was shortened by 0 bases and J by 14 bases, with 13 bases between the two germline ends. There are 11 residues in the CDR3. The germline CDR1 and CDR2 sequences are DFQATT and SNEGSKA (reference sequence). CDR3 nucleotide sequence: TGCAGTGCTAGAGACCCGCCCGGGACAACCTTC. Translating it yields CSARDPPGTTF.

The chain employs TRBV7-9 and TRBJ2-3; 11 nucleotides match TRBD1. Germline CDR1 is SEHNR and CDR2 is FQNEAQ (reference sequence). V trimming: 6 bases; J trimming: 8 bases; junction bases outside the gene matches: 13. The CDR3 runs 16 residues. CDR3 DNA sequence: TGTGCCAGCAGACCCCCCGGGACAGGGGGAAGGGGTACGCAGTATTTT. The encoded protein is CASRPPGTGGRGTQYF. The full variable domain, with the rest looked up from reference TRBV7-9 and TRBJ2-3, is DTGVSQNPRHKITKRGQNVTFRCDPISEHNRLYWYRQTLGQGPEFLTYFQNEAQLEKSRLLSDRFSAERPKGSFSTLEIQRTEQGDSAMYLCASRPPGTGGRGTQYFGPGTRLTVL.

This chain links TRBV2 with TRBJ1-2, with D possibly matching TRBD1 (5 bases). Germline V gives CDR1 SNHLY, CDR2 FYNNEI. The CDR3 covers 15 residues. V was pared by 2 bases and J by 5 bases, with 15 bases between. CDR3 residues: CASSESGRGGYGYTF. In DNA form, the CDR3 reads TGTGCCAGCAGTGAATCAGGGAGAGGAGGGTATGGCTACACCTTC.

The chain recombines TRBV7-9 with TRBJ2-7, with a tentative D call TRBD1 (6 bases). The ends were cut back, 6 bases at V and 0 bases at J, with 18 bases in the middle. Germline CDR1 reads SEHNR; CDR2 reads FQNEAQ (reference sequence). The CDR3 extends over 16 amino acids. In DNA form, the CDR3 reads TGTGCCAGCAGTCAATTCGGGCAGGGGTCCTCCTACGAGCAGTACTTC. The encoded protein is CASSQFGQGSSYEQYF.

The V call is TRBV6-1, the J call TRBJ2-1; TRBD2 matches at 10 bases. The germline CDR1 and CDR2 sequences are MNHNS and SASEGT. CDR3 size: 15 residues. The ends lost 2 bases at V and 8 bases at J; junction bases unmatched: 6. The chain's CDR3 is CASSERASGSDEQFF. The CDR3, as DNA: TGTGCCAGCAGTGAACGGGCTAGCGGGAGCGATGAGCAGTTCTTC.

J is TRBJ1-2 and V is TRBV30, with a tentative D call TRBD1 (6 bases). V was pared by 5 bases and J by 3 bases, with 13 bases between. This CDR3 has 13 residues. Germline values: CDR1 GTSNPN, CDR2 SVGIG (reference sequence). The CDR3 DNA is TGTGCCTGGGAGGACACAGGGTACTATGGCTACACCTTC. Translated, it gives CAWEDTGYYGYTF.

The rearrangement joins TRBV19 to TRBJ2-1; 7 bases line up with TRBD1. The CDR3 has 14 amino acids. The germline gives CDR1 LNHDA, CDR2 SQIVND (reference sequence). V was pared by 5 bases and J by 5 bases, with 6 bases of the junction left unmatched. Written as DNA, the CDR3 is TGTGCCAGTAGTCCGGGACAGAAACACAATGAGCAGTTCTTC. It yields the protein CASSPGQKHNEQFF.

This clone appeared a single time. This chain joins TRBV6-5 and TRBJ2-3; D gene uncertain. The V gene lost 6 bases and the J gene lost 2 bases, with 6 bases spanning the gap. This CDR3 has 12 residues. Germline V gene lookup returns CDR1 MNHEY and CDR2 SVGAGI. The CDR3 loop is CASRANTDTQYF. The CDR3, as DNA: TGTGCCAGCAGAGCAAACACAGATACGCAGTATTTT.

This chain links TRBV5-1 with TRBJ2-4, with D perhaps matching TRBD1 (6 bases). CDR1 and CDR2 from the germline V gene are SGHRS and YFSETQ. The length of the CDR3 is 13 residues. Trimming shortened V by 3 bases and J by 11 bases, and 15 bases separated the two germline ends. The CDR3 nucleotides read TGCGCCAGCAGCTCCGGGACACGGGCCCTTCAGTACTTC. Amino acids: CASSSGTRALQYF.

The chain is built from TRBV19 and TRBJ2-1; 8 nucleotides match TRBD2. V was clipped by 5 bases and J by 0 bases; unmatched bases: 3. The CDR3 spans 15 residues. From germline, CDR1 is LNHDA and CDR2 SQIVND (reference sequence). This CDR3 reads CASSQLADSYNEQFF. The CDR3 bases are TGTGCCAGTAGTCAACTAGCGGACTCCTACAATGAGCAGTTCTTC.

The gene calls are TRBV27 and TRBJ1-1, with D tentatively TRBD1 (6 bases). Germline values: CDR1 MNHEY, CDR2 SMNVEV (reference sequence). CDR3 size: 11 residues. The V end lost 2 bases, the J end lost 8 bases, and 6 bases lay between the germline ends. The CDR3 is CASSLRGEAFF. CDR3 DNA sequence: TGTGCCAGCAGTTTAAGGGGGGAAGCTTTCTTT.

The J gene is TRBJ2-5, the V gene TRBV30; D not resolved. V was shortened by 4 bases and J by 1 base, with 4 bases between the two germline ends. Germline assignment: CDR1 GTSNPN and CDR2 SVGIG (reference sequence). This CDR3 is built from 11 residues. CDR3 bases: TGTGCCTGGACAGTCCAAGAGACCCAGTACTTC. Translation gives CAWTVQETQYF. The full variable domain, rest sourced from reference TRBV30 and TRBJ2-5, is SQTIHQWPATLVQPVGSPLSLECTVEGTSNPNLYWYRQAAGRGLQLLFYSVGIGQISSEVPQNLSASRPQDRQFILSSKKLLLSDSGFYLCAWTVQETQYFGPGTRLLVL.

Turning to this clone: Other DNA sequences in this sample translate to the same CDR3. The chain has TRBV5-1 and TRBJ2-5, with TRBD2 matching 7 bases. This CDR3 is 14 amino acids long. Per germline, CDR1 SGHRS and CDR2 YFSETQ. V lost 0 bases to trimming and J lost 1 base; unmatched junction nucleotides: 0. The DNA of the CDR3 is TGCGCCAGCAGCTTGGGACTAGCCCAAGAGACCCAGTACTTC. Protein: CASSLGLAQETQYF.

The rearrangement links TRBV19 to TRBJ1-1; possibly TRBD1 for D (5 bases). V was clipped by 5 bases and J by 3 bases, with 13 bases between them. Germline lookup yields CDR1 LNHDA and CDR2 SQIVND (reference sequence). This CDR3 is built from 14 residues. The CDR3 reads CASSVGRVYTEAFF. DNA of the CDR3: TGTGCCAGTAGTGTCGGCAGGGTGTACACTGAAGCTTTCTTT.

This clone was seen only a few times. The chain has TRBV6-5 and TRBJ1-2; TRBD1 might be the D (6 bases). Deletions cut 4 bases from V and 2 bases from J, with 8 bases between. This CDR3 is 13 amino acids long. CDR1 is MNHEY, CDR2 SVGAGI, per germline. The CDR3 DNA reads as TGTGCCAGCAGTTCAGGGGCCAACTATGGCTACACCTTC. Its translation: CASSSGANYGYTF.

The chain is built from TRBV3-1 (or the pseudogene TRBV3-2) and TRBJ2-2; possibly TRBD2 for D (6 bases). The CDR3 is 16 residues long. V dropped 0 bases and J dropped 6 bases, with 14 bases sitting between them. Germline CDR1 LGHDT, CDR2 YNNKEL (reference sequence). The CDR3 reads CASSQDHQGGAGELFF. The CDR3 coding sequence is TGTGCCAGCAGCCAAGATCATCAGGGCGGGGCCGGGGAGCTGTTTTTT.

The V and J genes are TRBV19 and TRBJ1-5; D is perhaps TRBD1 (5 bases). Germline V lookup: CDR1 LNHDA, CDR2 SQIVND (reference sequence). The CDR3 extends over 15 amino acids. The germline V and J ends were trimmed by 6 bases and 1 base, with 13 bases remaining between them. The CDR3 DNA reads TGTGCCAGTAGATGGGACTGGAGGAGCAATCAGCCCCAGCATTTT. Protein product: CASRWDWRSNQPQHF. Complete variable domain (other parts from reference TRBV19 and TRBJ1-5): DGGITQSPKYLFRKEGQNVTLSCEQNLNHDAMYWYRQDPGQGLRLIYYSQIVNDFQKGDIAEGYSVSREKKESFPLTVTSAQKNPTAFYLCASRWDWRSNQPQHFGDGTRLSIL.

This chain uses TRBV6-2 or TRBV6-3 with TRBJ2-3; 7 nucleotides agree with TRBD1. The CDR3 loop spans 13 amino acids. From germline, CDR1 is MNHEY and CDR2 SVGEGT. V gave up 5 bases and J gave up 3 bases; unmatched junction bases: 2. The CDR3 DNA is TGTGCCAGCAGTGACAGGGAGACAGATACGCAGTATTTT. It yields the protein CASSDRETDTQYF.

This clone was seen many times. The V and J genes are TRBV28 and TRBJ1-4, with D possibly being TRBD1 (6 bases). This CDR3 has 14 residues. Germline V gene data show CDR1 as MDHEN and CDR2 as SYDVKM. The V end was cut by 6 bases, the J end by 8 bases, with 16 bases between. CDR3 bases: TGTGCCAGCAGCCCTGGGGACATCGAGGAAAAACTGTTTTTT. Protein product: CASSPGDIEEKLFF.

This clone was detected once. The CDR3 region has the DNA TGTGCCTGGAGTCGGGAGGGAGTCGGCGAGCAGTACTTC. Its protein product is CAWSREGVGEQYF. The rearrangement links TRBV30 to TRBJ2-7; 8 bases line up with TRBD2. CDR3 length: 13 amino acids. The germline gives CDR1 GTSNPN, CDR2 SVGIG (reference sequence). The ends lost 2 bases at V and 6 bases at J; junction bases unmatched: 6.

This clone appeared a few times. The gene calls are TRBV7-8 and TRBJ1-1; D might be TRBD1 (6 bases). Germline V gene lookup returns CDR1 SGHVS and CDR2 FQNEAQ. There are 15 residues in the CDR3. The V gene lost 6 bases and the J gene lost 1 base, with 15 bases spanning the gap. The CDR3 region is CASSWNRESNTEAFF. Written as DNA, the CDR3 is TGTGCCAGCAGTTGGAACAGGGAGTCGAACACTGAAGCTTTCTTT. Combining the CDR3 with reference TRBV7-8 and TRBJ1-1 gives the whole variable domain GAGVSQSPRYKVAKRGQDVALRCDPISGHVSLFWYQQALGQGPEFLTYFQNEAQLDKSGLPSDRFFAERPEGSVSTLKIQRTQQEDSAVYLCASSWNRESNTEAFFGQGTRLTVV.

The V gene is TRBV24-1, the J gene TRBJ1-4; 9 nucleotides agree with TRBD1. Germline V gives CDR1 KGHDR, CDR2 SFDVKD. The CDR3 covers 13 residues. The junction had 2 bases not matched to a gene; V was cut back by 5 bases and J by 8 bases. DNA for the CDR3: TGTGCCACCAGTGGACAGGGGGAGGAAAAACTGTTTTTT. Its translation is CATSGQGEEKLFF.

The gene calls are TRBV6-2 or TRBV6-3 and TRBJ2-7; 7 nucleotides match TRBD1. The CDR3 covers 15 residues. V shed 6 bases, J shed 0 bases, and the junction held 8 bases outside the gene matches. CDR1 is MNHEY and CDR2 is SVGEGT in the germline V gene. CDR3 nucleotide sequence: TGTGCCAGCAGCTCCCTTGGACAGGACTCCTACGAGCAGTACTTC. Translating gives CASSSLGQDSYEQYF.

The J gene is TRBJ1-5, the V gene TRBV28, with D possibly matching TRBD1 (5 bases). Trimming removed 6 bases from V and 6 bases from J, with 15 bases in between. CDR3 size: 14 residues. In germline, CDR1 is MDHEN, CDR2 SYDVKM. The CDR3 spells CASRGGHFVQPQHF. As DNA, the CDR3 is TGTGCCAGCAGGGGAGGACATTTTGTTCAGCCCCAGCATTTT.